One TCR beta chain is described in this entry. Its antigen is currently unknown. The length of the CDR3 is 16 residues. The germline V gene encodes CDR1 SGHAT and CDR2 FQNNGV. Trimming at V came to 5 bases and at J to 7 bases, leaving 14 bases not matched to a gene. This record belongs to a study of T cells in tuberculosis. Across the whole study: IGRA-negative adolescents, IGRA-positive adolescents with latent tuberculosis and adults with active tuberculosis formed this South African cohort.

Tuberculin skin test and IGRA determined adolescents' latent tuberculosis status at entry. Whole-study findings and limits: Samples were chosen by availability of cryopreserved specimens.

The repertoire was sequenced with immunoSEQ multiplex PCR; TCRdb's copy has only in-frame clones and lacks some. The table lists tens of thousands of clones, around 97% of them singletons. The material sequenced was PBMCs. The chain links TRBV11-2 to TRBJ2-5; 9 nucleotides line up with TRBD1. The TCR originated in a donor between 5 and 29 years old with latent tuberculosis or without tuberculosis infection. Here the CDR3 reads CASSQDRGRYAVTQYF. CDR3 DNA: TGTGCCAGCAGCCAAGACAGGGGGAGGTATGCGGTGACCCAGTACTTC.